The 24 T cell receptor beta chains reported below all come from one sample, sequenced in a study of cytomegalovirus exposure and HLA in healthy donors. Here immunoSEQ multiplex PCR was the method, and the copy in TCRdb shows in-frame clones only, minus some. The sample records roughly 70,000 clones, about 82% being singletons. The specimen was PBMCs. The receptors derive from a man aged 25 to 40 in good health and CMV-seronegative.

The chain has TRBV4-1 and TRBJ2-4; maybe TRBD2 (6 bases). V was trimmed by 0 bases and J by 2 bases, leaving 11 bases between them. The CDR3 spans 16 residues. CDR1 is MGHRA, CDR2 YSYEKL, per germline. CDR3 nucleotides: TGCGCCAGCAGCCAAGATGGGCGGGGAACCAAAAACATTCAGTACTTC. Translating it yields CASSQDGRGTKNIQYF.

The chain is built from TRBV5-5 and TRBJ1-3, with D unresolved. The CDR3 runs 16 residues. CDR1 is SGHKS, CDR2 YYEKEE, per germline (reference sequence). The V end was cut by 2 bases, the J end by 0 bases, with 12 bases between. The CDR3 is CASSLRRLTSGNTIYF. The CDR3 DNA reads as TGTGCCAGCAGCTTACGGAGATTGACCTCTGGAAACACCATATATTTT. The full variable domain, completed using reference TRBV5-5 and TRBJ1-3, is DAGVTQSPTHLIKTRGQQVTLRCSPISGHKSVSWYQQVLGQGPQFIFQYYEKEERGRGNFPDRFSARQFPNYSSELNVNALLLGDSALYLCASSLRRLTSGNTIYFGEGSWLTVV.

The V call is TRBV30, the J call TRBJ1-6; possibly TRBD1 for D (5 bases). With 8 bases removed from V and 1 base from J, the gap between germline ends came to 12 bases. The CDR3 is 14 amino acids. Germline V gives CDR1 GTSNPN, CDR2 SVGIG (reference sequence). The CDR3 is CAGGKRSYNSPLHF. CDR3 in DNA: TGTGCCGGGGGGAAGAGATCCTATAATTCACCCCTCCACTTT.

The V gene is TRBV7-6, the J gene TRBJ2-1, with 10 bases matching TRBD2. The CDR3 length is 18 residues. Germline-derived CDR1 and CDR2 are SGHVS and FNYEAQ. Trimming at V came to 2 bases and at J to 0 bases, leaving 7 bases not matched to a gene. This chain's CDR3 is CASSLLTSGTRSYNEQFF. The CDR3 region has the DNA TGTGCCAGCAGCTTACTAACTAGCGGGACCCGCTCCTACAATGAGCAGTTCTTC.

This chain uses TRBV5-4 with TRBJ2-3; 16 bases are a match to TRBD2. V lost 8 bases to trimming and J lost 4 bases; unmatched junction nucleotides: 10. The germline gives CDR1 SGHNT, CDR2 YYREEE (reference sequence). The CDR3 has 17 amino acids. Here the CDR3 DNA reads TGTGCCAGTCCCGGGACTAGCGGGGGGGCCGGTGCAGATACGCAGTATTTT. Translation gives CASPGTSGGAGADTQYF. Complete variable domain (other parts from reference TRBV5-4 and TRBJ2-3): ETGVTQSPTHLIKTRGQQVTLRCSSQSGHNTVSWYQQALGQGPQFIFQYYREEENGRGNFPPRFSGLQFPNYSSELNVNALELDDSALYLCASPGTSGGAGADTQYFGPGTRLTVL.

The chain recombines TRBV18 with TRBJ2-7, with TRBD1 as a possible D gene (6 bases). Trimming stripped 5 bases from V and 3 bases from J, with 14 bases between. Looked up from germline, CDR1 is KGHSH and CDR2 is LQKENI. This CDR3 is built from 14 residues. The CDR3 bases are TGTGCCAGCTCAGCCGCCGGGACAAACTACGAGCAGTACGTC. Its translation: CASSAAGTNYEQYV.

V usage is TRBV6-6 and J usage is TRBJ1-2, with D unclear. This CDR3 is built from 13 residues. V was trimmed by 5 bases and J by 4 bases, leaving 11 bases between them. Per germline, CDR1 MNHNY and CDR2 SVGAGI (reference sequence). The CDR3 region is CASSNDRGYGYTF. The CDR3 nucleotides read TGTGCCAGCAGTAACGACCGAGGCTATGGCTACACCTTC.

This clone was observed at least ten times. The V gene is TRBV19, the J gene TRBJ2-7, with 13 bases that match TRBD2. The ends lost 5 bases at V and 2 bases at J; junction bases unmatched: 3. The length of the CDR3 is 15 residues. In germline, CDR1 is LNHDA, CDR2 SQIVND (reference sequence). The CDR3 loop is CASSRTSGGAYEQYF. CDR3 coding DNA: TGTGCCAGTAGTCGGACTAGCGGGGGAGCCTACGAGCAGTACTTC.

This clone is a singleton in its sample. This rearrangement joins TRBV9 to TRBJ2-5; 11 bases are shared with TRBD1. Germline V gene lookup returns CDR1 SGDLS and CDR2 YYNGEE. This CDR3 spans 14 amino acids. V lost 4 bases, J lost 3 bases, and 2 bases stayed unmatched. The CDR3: CASSSGQGEETQYF. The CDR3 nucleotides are TGTGCCAGCAGCTCGGGACAGGGGGAAGAGACCCAGTACTTC.

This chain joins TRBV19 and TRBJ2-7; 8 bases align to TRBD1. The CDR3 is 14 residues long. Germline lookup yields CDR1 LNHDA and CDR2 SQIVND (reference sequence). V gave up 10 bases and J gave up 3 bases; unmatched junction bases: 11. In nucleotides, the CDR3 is TGTGCCACCTCACCCGGGACAGGCGTCTACGAGCAGTACTTC. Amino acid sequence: CATSPGTGVYEQYF.

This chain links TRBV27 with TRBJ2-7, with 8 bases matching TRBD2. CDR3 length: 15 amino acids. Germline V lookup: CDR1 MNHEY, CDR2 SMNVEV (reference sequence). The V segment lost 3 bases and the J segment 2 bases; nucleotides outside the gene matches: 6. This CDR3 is CASSFRREGTYEQYV. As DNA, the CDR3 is TGTGCCAGCAGTTTTAGACGGGAGGGTACCTACGAGCAGTACGTC.

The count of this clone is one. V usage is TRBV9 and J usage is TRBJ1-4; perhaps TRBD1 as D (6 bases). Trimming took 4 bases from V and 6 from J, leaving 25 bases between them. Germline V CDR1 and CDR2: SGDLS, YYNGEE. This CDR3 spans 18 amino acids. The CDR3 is CASSFRPPGTNRDEKLFF. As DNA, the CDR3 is TGTGCCAGCAGCTTCCGGCCCCCCGGGACAAATAGGGATGAAAAACTGTTTTTT.

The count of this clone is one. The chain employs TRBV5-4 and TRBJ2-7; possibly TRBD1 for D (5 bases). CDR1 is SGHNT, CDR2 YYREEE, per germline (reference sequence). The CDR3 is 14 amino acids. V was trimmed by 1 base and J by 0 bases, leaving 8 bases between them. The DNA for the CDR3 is TGTGCCAGCAGCTTGACAGGTTCCTCCTACGAGCAGTACTTC. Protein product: CASSLTGSSYEQYF.

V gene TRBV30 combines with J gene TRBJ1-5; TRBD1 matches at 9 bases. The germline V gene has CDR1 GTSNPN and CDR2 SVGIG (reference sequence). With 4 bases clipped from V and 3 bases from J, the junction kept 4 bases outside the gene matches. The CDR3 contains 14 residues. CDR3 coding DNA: TGTGCCTGGACCGGGACAGGGTACAATCAGCCCCAGCATTTT. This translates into CAWTGTGYNQPQHF.

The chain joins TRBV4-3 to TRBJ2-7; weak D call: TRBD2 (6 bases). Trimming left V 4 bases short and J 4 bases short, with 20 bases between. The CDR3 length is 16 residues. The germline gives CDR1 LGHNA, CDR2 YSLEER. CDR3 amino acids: CASSRRDSPTPYEQYV. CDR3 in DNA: TGCGCCAGCAGCCGCAGGGACTCCCCTACCCCATACGAGCAGTACGTC.

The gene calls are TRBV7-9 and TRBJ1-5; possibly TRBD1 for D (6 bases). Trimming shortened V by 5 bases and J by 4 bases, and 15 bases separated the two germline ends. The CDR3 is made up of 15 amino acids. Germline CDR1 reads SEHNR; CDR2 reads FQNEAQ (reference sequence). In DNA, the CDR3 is TGTGCCAGCAGCCAAACCGGGACAAGGAATCAGCCCCAGCATTTT. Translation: CASSQTGTRNQPQHF.

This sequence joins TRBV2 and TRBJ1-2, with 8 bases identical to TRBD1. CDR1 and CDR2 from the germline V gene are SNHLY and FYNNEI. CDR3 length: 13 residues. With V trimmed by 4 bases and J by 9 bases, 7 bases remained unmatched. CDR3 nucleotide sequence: TGTGCCAGCAGTGCCAGGGGGCTTTACAGCTACACCTTC. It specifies CASSARGLYSYTF.

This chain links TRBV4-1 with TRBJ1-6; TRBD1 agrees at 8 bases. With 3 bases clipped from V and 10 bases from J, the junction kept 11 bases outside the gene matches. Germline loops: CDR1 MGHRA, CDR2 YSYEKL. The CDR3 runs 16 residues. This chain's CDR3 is CASSQTGQGSRSPLHF. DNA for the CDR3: TGCGCCAGCAGCCAGACCGGACAGGGTTCGAGATCACCCCTCCACTTT.

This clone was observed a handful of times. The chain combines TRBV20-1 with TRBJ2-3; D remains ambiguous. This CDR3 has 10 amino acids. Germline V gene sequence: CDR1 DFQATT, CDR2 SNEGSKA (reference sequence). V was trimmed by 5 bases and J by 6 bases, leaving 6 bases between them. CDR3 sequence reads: CSAGPDTQYF. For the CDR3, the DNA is TGCAGTGCTGGCCCTGATACGCAGTATTTT.

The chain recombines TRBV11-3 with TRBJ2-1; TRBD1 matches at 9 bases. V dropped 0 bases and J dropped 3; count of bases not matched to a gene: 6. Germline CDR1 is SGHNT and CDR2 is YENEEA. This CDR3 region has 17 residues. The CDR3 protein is CASSLDQGTGLYNEQFF. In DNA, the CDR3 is TGTGCCAGCAGCTTAGATCAGGGGACAGGGCTCTACAATGAGCAGTTCTTC.

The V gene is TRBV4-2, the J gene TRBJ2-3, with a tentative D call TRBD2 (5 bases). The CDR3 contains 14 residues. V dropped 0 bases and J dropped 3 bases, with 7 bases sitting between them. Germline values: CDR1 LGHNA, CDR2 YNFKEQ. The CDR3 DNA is TGTGCCAGCAGCCAAGACGGGAAGACAGATACGCAGTATTTT. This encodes CASSQDGKTDTQYF.

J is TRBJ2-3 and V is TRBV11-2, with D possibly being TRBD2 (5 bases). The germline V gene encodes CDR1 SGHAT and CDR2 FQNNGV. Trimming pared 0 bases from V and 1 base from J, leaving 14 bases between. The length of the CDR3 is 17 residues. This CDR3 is CASSLDLALSGTDTQYF. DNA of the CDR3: TGTGCCAGCAGCTTAGACCTAGCCCTGAGTGGCACAGATACGCAGTATTTT.

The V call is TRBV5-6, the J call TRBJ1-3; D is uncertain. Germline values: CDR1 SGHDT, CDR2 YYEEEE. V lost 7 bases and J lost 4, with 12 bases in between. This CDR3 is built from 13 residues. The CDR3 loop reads CASCEPGGNTIYF. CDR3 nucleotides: TGTGCCAGCTGTGAACCAGGCGGAAACACCATATATTTT.

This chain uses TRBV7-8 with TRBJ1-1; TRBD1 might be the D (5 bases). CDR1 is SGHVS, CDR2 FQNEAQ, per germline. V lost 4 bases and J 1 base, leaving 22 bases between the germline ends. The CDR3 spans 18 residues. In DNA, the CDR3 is TGTGCCAGCAGCTCCTTCTTGCGGGGGGAGGTTGGGAACACTGAAGCTTTCTTT. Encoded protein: CASSSFLRGEVGNTEAFF.